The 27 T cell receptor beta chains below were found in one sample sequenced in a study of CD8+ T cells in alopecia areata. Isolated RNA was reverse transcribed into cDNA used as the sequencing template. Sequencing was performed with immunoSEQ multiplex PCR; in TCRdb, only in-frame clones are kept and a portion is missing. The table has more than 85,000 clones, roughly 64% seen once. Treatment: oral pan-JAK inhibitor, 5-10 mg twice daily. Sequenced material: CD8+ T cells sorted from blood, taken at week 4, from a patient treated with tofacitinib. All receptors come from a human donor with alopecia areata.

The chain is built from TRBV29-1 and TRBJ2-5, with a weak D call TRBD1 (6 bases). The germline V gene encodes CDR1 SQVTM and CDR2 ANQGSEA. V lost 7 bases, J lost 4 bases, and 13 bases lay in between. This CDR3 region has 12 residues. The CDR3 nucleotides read TGCAGCGCTCGTGGCAGGGGAGAGACCCAGTACTTC. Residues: CSARGRGETQYF.

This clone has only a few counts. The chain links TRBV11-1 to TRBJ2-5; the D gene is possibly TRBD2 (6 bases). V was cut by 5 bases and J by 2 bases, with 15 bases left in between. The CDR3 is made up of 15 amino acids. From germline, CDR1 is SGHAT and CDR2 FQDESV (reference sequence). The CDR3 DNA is TGTGCCAGCAGCCCACCCGGCGGAGGGCAAGAGACCCAGTACTTC. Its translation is CASSPPGGGQETQYF.

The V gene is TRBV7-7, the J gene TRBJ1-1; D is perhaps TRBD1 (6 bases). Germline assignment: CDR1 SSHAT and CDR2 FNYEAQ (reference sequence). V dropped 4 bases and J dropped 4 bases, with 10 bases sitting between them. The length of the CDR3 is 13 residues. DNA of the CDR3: TGTGCCAGCAGCTCAGGGGCCCGCACTGAAGCTTTCTTT. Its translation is CASSSGARTEAFF.

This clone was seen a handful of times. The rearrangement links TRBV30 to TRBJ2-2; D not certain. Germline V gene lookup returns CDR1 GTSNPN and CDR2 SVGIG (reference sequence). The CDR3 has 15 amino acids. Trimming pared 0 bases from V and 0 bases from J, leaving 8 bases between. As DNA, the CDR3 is TGTGCCTGGAGTGTGAGCGCCACGAACACCGGGGAGCTGTTTTTT. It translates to CAWSVSATNTGELFF.

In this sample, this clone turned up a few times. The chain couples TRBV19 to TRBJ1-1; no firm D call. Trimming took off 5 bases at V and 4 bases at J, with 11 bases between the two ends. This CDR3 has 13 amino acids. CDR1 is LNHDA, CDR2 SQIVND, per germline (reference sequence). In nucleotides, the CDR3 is TGTGCCAGTAGTTTGGCAGGTGTCACTGAAGCTTTCTTT. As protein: CASSLAGVTEAFF.

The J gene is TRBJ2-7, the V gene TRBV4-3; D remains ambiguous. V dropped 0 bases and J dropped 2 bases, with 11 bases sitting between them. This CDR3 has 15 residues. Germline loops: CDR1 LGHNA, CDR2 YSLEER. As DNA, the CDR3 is TGCGCCAGCAGCCAAGAGGCCCCCTCGACCTACGAGCAGTACTTC. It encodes CASSQEAPSTYEQYF.

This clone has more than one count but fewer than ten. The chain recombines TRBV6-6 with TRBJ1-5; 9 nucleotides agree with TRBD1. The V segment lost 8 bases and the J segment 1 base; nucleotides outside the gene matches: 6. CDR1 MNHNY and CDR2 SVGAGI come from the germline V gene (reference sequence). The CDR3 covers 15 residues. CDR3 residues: CASSPDRGSNQPQHF. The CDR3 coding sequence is TGTGCCAGCTCTCCGGACAGGGGAAGCAATCAGCCCCAGCATTTT.

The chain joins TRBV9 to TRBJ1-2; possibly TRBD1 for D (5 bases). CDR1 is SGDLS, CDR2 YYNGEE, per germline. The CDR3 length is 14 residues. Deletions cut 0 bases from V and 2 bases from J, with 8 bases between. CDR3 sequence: CASSVEPGNYGYTF. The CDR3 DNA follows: TGTGCCAGCAGCGTAGAACCAGGGAACTATGGCTACACCTTC.

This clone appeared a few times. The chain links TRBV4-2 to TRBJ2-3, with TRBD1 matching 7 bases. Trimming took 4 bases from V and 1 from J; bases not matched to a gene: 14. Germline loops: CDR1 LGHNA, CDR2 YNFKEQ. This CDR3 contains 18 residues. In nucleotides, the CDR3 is TGTGCCAGCAGCCGCCTCGTCACGACAGGGTTGGGCACAGATACGCAGTATTTT. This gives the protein CASSRLVTTGLGTDTQYF.

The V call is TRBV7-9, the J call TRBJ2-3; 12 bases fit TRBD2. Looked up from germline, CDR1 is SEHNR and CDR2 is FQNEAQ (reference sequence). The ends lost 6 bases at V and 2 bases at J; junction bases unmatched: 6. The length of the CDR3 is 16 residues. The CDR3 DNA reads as TGTGCCAGCAGTTATACTAGCGGGGGGCACACAGATACGCAGTATTTT. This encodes CASSYTSGGHTDTQYF.

CDR3 bases: TGCGCCAGCAGCTTGGGACAGGGGGCTGGAGAGACCCAGTACTTC. Translation gives CASSLGQGAGETQYF. The chain joins TRBV5-1 to TRBJ2-5; 10 positions match TRBD1. This CDR3 spans 15 amino acids. Trimming cost V 0 bases and J 4 bases; bases outside gene matches: 3. Germline CDR1 is SGHRS and CDR2 is YFSETQ.

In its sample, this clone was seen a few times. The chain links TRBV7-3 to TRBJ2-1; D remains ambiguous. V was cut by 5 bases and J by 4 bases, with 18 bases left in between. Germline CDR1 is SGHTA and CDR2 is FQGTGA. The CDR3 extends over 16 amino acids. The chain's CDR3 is CASSPTGGGPYNEQFF. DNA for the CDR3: TGTGCCAGCAGCCCGACCGGTGGCGGCCCTTACAATGAGCAGTTCTTC.

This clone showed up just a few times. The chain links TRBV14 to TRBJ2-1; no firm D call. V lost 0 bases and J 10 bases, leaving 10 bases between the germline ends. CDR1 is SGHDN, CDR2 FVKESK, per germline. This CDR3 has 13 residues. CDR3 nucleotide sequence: TGTGCCAGCAGCCAAGATGGGAAGTGGGAGCAGTTCTTC. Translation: CASSQDGKWEQFF. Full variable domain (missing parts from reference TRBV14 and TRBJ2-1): EAGVTQFPSHSVIEKGQTVTLRCDPISGHDNLYWYRRVMGKEIKFLLHFVKESKQDESGMPNNRFLAERTGGTYSTLKVQPAELEDSGVYFCASSQDGKWEQFFGPGTRLTVL.

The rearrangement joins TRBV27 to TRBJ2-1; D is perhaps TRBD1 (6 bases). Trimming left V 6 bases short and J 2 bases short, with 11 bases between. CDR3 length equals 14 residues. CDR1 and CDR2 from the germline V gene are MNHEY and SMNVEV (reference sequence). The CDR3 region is CASSRDTAYNEQFF. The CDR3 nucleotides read TGTGCCAGCAGCCGGGACACAGCCTACAATGAGCAGTTCTTC.

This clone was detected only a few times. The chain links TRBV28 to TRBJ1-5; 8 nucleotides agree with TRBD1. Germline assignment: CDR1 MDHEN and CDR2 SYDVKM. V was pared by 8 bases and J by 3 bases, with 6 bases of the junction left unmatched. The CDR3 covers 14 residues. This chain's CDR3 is CASVNRGNNQPQHF. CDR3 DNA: TGTGCCAGCGTAAACAGGGGGAACAATCAGCCCCAGCATTTT. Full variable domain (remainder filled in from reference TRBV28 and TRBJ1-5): DVKVTQSSRYLVKRTGEKVFLECVQDMDHENMFWYRQDPGLGLRLIYFSYDVKMKEKGDIPEGYSVSREKKERFSLILESASTNQTSMYLCASVNRGNNQPQHFGDGTRLSIL.

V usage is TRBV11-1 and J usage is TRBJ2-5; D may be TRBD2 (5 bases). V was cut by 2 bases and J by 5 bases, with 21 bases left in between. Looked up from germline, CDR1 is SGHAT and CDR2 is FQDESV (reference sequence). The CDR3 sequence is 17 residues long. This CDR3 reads CASSLSVDATDWETQYF. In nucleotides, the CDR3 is TGTGCCAGCAGCTTAAGTGTGGATGCCACGGACTGGGAGACCCAGTACTTC.

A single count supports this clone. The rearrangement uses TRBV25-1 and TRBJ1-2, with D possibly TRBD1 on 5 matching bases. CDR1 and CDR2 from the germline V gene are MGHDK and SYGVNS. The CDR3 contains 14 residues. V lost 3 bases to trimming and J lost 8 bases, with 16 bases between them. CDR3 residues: CASSDLTVGLGYTF. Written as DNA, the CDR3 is TGTGCCAGCAGTGATCTTACAGTGGGACTCGGCTACACCTTC.

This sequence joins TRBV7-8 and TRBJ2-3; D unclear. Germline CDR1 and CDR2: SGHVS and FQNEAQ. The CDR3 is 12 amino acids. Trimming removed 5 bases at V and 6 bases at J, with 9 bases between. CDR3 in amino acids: CASSPLADTQYF. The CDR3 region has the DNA TGTGCCAGCAGCCCCCTGGCGGATACGCAGTATTTT.

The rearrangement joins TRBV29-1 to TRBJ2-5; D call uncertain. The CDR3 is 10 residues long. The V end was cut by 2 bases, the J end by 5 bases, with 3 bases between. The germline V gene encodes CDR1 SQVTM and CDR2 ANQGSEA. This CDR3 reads CSVEIETQYF. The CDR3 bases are TGCAGCGTTGAAATTGAGACCCAGTACTTC.

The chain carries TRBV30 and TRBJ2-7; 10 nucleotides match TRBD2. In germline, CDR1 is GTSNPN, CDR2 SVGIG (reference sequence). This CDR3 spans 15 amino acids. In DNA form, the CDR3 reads TGTGCTAGTGGGACTAGCGAGATCGCCTCCTACGAGCAGTACTTC. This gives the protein CASGTSEIASYEQYF.

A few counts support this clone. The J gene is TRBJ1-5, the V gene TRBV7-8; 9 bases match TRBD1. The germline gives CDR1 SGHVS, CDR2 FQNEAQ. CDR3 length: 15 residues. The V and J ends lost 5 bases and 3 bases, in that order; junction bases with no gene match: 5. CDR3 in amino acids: CASSPDRGLNQPQHF. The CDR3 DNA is TGTGCCAGCAGCCCGGACAGGGGCCTCAATCAGCCCCAGCATTTT.

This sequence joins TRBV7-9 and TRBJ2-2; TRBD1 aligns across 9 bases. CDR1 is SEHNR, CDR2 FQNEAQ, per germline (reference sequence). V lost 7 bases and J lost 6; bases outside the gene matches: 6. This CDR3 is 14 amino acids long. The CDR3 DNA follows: TGTGCCAGCAAAGGACAGGGGACGGCCGGGGAGCTGTTTTTT. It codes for CASKGQGTAGELFF.

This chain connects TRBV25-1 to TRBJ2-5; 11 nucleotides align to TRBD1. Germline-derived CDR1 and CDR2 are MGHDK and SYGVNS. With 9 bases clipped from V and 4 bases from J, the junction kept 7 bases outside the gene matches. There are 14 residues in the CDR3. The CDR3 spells CASRGTGGRETQYF. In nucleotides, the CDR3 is TGTGCCAGTCGGGGGACAGGGGGTCGAGAGACCCAGTACTTC.

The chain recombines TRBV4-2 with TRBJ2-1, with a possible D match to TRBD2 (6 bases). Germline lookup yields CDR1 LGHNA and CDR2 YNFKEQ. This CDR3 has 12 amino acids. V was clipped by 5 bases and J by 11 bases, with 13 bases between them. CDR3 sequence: CASSLGWTKQFF. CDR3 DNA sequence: TGTGCCAGCAGCTTGGGCTGGACTAAGCAGTTCTTC.

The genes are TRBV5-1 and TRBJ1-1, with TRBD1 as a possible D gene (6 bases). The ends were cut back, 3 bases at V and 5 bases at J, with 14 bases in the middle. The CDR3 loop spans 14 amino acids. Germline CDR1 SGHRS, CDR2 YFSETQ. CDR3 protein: CASSSTGTNTEAFF. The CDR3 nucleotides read TGCGCCAGCAGCTCTACAGGGACAAATACTGAAGCTTTCTTT.

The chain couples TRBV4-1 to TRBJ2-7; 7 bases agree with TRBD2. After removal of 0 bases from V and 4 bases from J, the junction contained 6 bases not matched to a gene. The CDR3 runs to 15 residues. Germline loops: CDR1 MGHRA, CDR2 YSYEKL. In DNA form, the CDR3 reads TGCGCCAGCAGCCAAGATCACGCTAGCGGATACGAGCAGTACTTC. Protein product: CASSQDHASGYEQYF.

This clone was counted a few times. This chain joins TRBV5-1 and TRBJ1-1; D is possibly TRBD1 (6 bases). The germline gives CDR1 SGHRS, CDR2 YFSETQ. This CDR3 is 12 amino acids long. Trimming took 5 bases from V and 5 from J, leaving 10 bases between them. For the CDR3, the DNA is TGCGCCAGCAGACAGGGAGCGACTGAAGCTTTCTTT. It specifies CASRQGATEAFF. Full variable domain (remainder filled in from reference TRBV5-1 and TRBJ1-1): KAGVTQTPRYLIKTRGQQVTLSCSPISGHRSVSWYQQTPGQGLQFLFEYFSETQRNKGNFPGRFSGRQFSNSRSEMNVSTLELGDSALYLCASRQGATEAFFGQGTRLTVV.